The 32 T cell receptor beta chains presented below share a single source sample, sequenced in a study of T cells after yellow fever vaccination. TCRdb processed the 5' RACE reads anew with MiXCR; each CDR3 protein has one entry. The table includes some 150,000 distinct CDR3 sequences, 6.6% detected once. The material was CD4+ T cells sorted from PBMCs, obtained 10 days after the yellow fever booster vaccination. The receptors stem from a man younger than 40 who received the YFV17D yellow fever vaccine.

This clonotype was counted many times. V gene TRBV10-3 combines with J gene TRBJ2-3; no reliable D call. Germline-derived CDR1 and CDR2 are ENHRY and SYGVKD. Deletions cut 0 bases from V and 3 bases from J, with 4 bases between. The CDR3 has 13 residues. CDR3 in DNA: TGTGCCATCAGTGAGTCGAAAACAGATACGCAGTATTTT. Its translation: CAISESKTDTQYF.

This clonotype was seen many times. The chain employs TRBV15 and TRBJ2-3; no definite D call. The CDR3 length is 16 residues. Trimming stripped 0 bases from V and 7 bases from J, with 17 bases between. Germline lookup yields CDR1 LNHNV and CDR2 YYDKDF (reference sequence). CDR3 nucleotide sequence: TGTGCCACCAGCAGAGAGGTACAGACCCGTCCGAATACGCAGTATTTT. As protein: CATSREVQTRPNTQYF.

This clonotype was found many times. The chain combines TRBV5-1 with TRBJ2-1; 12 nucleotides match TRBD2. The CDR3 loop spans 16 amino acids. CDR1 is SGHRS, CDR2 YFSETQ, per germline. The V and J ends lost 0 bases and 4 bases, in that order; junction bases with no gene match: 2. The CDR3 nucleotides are TGCGCCAGCAGCTTGGTACTAGCGGGAGGTTACAATGAGCAGTTCTTC. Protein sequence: CASSLVLAGGYNEQFF.

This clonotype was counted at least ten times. The CDR3 nucleotides are TGTGCCAGCAGCGGGGGACAGTCACAAGAGACCCAGTACTTC. It codes for CASSGGQSQETQYF. The chain uses TRBV2 and TRBJ2-5; tentative D call: TRBD1 (7 bases). Germline V gene data show CDR1 as SNHLY and CDR2 as FYNNEI. CDR3 size: 14 residues. V dropped 6 bases and J dropped 2 bases, with 13 bases sitting between them. The variable domain in full, completed from reference TRBV2 and TRBJ2-5, reads EPEVTQTPSHQVTQMGQEVILRCVPISNHLYFYWYRQILGQKVEFLVSFYNNEISEKSEIFDDQFSVERPDGSNFTLKIRSTKLEDSAMYFCASSGGQSQETQYFGPGTRLLVL.

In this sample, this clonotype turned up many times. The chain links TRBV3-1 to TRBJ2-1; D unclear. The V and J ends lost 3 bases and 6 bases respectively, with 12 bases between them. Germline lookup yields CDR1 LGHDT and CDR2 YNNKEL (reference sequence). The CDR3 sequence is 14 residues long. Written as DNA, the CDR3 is TGTGCCAGCAGCCACGGACGCCCACCCAATGAGCAGTTCTTC. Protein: CASSHGRPPNEQFF.

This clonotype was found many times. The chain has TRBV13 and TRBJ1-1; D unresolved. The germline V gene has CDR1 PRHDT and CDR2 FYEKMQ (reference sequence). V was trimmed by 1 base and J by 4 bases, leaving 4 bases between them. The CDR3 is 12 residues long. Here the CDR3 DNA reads TGTGCCAGCAGCTTAGTACGCACTGAAGCTTTCTTT. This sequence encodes CASSLVRTEAFF.

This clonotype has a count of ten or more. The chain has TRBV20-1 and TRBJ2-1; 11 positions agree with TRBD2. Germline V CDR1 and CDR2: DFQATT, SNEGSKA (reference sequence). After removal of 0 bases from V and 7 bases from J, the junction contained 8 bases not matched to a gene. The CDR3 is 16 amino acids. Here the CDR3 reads CSARDLLAGEDNEQFF. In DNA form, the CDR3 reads TGCAGTGCTAGAGACTTACTAGCGGGAGAGGATAATGAGCAGTTCTTC.

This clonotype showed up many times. DNA for the CDR3: TGCGCCAGCGAGCTACTGGGACTAGAAAGTTCGGGTACGCAGTATTTT. As protein: CASELLGLESSGTQYF. J is TRBJ2-3 and V is TRBV5-1; 8 positions agree with TRBD2. The junction had 18 bases not matched to a gene; V was cut back by 7 bases and J by 8 bases. CDR3 length: 16 residues. Germline V gene lookup returns CDR1 SGHRS and CDR2 YFSETQ.

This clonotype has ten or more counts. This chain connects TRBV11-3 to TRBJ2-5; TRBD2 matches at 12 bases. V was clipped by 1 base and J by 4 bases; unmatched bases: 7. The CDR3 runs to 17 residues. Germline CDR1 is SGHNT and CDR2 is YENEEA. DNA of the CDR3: TGTGCCAGCAGCTTAGGCGGACTAGCGGGAATAGGAGAGACCCAGTACTTC. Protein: CASSLGGLAGIGETQYF. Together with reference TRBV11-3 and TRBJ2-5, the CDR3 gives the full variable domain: EAGVVQSPRYKIIEKKQPVAFWCNPISGHNTLYWYLQNLGQGPELLIRYENEEAVDDSQLPKDRFSAERLKGVDSTLKIQPAELGDSAVYLCASSLGGLAGIGETQYFGPGTRLLVL.

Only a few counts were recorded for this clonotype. This CDR3 is CASSLGGRGGNEQFF. The CDR3 DNA reads TGTGCCAGCAGTTTAGGCGGGAGAGGAGGGAATGAGCAGTTCTTC. The chain uses TRBV12-3 or TRBV12-4 and TRBJ2-1, with 7 bases fitting TRBD2. The length of the CDR3 is 15 residues. V dropped 1 base and J dropped 7; count of bases not matched to a gene: 7.

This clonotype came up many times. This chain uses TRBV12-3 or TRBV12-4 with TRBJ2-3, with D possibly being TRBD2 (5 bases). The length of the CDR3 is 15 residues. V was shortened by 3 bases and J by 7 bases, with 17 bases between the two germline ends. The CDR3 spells CASSFPLTRRYTQYF. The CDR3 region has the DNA TGTGCCAGCAGTTTTCCCCTCACGAGGAGGTATACGCAGTATTTT.

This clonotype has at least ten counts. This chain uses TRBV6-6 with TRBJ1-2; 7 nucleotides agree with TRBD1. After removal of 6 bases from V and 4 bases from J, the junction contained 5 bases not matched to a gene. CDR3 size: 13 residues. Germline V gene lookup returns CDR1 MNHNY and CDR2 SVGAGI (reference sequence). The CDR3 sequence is CASSSRDSYGYTF. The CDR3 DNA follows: TGTGCCAGCAGCTCCCGGGACAGCTATGGCTACACCTTC.

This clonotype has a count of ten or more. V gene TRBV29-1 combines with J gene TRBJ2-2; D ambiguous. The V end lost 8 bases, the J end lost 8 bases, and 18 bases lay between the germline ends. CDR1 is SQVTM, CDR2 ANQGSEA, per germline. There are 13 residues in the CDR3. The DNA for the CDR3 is TGCAGCTCTTTATCCGTGATGGGTGGGGAGCTGTTTTTT. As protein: CSSLSVMGGELFF.

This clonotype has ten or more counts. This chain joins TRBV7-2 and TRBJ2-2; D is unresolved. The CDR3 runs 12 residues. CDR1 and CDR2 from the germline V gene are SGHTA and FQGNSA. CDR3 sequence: CSSADPEGPLFF. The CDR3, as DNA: TGTTCCTCTGCGGACCCTGAAGGGCCGCTGTTTTTT.

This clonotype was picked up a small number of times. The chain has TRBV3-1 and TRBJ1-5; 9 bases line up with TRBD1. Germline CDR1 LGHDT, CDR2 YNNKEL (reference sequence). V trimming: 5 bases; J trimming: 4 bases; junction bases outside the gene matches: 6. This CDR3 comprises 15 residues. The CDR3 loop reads CASSTGTGRNQPQHF. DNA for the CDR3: TGTGCCAGCAGCACCGGGACAGGGCGGAATCAGCCCCAGCATTTT.

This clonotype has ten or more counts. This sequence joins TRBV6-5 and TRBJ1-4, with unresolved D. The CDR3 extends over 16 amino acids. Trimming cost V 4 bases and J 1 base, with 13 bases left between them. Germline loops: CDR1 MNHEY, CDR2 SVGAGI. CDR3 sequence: CASSSPGLRTNEKLFF. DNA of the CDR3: TGTGCCAGCAGTTCTCCCGGTCTGCGAACTAATGAAAAACTGTTTTTT.

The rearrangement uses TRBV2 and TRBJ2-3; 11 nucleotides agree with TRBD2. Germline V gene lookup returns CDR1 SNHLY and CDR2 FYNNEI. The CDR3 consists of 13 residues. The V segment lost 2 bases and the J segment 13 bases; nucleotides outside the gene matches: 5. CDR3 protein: CASSESTSGRKYF. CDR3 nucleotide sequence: TGTGCCAGCAGTGAATCAACTAGCGGGAGAAAGTATTTT. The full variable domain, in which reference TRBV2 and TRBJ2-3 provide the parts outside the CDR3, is EPEVTQTPSHQVTQMGQEVILRCVPISNHLYFYWYRQILGQKVEFLVSFYNNEISEKSEIFDDQFSVERPDGSNFTLKIRSTKLEDSAMYFCASSESTSGRKYFGPGTRLTVL.

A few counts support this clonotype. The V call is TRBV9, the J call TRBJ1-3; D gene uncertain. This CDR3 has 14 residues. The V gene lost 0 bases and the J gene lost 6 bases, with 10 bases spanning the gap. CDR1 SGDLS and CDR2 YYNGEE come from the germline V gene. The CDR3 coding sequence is TGTGCCAGCAGCGTAGCCCCAGGCTCAAACACCATATATTTT. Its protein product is CASSVAPGSNTIYF. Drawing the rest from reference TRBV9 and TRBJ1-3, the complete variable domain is DSGVTQTPKHLITATGQRVTLRCSPRSGDLSVYWYQQSLDQGLQFLIQYYNGEERAKGNILERFSAQQFPDLHSELNLSSLELGDSALYFCASSVAPGSNTIYFGEGSWLTVV.

The CDR3 coding sequence is TGCAGCGCCCGTACGGGGGGCTACACCTTC. Translating gives CSARTGGYTF. The genes are TRBV29-1 and TRBJ1-2; no firm D call. The germline V gene has CDR1 SQVTM and CDR2 ANQGSEA. The CDR3 covers 10 residues. Trimming took off 7 bases at V and 8 bases at J, with 11 bases between the two ends.

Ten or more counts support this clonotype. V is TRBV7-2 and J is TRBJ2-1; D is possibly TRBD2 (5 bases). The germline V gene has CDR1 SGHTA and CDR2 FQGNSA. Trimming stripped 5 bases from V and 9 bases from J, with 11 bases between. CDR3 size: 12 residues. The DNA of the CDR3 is TGTGCCAGCAGCCATACTAGTATTGAGCAGTTCTTC. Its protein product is CASSHTSIEQFF.

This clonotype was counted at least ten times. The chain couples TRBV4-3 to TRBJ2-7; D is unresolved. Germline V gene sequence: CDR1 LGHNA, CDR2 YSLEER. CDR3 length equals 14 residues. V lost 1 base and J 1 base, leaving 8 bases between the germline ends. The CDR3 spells CASSQGLFSYEQYF. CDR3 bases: TGCGCCAGCAGCCAAGGTCTGTTTTCCTACGAGCAGTACTTC.

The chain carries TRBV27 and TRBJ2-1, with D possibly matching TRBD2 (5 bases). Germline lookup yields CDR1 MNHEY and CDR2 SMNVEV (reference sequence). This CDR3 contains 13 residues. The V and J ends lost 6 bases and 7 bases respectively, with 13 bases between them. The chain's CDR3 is CASSPRGVNEQFF. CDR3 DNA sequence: TGTGCCAGCAGCCCCCGGGGAGTGAATGAGCAGTTCTTC.

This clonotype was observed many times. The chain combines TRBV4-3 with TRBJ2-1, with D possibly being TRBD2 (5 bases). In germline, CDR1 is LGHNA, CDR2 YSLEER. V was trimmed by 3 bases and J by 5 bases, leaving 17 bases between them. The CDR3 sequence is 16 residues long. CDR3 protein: CASSQGSLAGHNEQFF. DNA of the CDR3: TGCGCCAGCAGCCAGGGGAGTCTAGCAGGCCACAATGAGCAGTTCTTC.

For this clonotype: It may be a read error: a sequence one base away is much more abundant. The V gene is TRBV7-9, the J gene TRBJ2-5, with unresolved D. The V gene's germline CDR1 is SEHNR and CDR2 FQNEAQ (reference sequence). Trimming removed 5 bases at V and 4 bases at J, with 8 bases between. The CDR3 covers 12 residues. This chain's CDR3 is CASSRTLETQYF. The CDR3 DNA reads TGTGCCAGCAGCCGGACCTTAGAGACCCAGTACTTC.

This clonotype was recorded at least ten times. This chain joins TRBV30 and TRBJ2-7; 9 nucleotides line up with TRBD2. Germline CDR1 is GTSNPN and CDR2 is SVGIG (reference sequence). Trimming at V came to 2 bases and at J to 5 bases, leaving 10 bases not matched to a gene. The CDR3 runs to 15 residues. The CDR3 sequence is CAWSISGSRFDEQYF. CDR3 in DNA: TGTGCCTGGAGTATTAGCGGGAGTAGGTTCGACGAGCAGTACTTC.

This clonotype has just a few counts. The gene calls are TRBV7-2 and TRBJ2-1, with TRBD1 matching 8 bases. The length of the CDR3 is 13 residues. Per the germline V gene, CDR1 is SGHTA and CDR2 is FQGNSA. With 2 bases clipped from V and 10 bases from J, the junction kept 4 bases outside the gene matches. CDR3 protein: CASSLFGDREQFF. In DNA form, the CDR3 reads TGTGCCAGCAGCTTATTCGGGGACAGGGAGCAGTTCTTC.

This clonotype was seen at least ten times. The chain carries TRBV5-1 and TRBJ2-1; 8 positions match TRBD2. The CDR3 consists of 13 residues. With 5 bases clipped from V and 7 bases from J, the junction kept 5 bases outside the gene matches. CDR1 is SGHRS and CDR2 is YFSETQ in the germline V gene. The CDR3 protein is CASRAGAVNEQFF. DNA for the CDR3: TGCGCCAGCAGAGCGGGAGCGGTTAATGAGCAGTTCTTC.

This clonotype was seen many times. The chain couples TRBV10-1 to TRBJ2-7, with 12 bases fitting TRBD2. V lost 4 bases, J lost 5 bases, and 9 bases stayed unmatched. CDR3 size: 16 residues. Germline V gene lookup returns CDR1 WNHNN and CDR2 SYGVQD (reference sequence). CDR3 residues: CASSVGTSGRLNEQYF. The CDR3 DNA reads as TGCGCCAGCAGTGTTGGGACTAGCGGGCGCCTCAACGAGCAGTACTTC.

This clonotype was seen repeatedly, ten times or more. The CDR3 DNA reads as TGTGCCAGCAGCCAAAAGGGACTAGCGGGAACCTACCTCTCCTACAATGAGCAGTTCTTC. Translation: CASSQKGLAGTYLSYNEQFF. This sequence joins TRBV7-3 and TRBJ2-1; TRBD2 matches 13 bases. Germline CDR1 SGHTA, CDR2 FQGTGA. J gave up 0 bases and V 5 bases, and 13 bases lay outside the gene matches. The length of the CDR3 is 20 residues.

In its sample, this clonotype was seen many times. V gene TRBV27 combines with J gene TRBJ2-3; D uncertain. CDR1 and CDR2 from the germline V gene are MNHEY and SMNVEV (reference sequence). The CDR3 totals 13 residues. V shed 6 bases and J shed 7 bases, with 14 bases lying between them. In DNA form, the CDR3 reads TGTGCCAGCAGCCCTCAGTGGCCCCATACGCAGTATTTT. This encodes CASSPQWPHTQYF.

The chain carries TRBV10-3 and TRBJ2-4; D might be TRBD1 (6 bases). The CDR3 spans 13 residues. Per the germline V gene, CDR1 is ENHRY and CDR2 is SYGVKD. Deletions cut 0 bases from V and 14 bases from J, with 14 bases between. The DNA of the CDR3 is TGTGCCATCAGTGAGTCACCCGGACAGCTGGAGTACTTC. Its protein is CAISESPGQLEYF.

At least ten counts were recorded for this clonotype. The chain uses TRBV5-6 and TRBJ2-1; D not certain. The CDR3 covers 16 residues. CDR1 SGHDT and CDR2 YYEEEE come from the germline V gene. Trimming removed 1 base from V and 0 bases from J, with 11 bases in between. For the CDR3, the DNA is TGTGCCAGCAGCTTGTTCCTCCGTTCCTCCTACAATGAGCAGTTCTTC. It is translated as CASSLFLRSSYNEQFF.